A selection of T cell receptor beta chains follows, all from one sample in a study of cytomegalovirus exposure and HLA in healthy donors. Clones were read by immunoSEQ multiplex PCR, and TCRdb kept only the in-frame ones, dropping some. The sample holds 55,000 to 75,000 clones. The sequenced sample was PBMCs. These receptors originate from a male donor in good health and CMV-seronegative. CDR3s include the opening cysteine and the closing phenylalanine or tryptophan. The D gene is left open where the match is weak.

v_gene	d_gene	j_gene	CDR3aa	CDR3nt
TRBV7-2	.	TRBJ2-2	CASSKTGTGELFF	TGTGCCAGCAGCAAAACAGGGACCGGGGAGCTGTTTTTT
TRBV15	.	TRBJ1-4	CATSRDLGVVNEKLFF	TGTGCCACCAGCAGAGATCTAGGGGTTGTTAATGAAAAACTGTTTTTT
TRBV28	TRBD1	TRBJ2-5	CASSSSGDRAETQYF	TGTGCCAGCAGTTCCTCCGGGGACAGGGCGGAGACCCAGTACTTC
TRBV5-1	TRBD2	TRBJ2-1	CASSPLQLAGGVDNEQFF	TGCGCCAGCAGCCCACTCCAACTAGCGGGAGGGGTCGACAATGAGCAGTTCTTC
TRBV9	.	TRBJ1-6	CASSVARESYNSPLHF	TGTGCCAGCAGCGTAGCTCGGGAATCCTATAATTCACCCCTCCACTTT
TRBV10-3	TRBD1	TRBJ2-3	CASGTGTDTQYF	TGTGCCTCGGGGACAGGGACAGATACGCAGTATTTT
TRBV5-1	.	TRBJ2-2	CASSMSGLENTGELFF	TGCGCCAGCAGCATGTCGGGACTCGAGAACACCGGGGAGCTGTTTTTT
TRBV6-1	.	TRBJ2-7	CASSEVRVYEQYF	TGTGCCAGCAGTGAAGTACGAGTCTACGAGCAGTACTTC
TRBV25-1	TRBD1	TRBJ1-1	CASSEGQSTEAFF	TGTGCCAGCAGTGAGGGACAGAGCACTGAAGCTTTCTTT
TRBV18	TRBD2	TRBJ2-1	CASSPQLAGVDNEQFF	TGTGCCAGCTCACCGCAACTAGCGGGGGTGGACAATGAGCAGTTCTTC
TRBV4-3	TRBD1	TRBJ2-7	CASSQAVAGGSGEQYF	TGCGCCAGCAGCCAAGCCGTGGCAGGGGGCTCGGGGGAGCAGTACTTC
TRBV19	.	TRBJ1-5	CASSGTGGTNQPQHF	TGTGCCAGTAGTGGCACGGGGGGCACCAATCAGCCCCAGCATTTT
TRBV30	.	TRBJ2-1	CAWSVGGTDNEQFF	TGTGCCTGGAGTGTCGGGGGAACCGACAATGAGCAGTTCTTC
TRBV4-3	TRBD2	TRBJ2-7	CASSTTSGGAYEQYF	TGCGCCAGCAGCACGACTAGCGGGGGAGCCTACGAGCAGTACTTC
TRBV18	.	TRBJ2-6	CASSPLGSSGANVLTF	TGTGCCAGCTCACCATTGGGGAGCTCTGGGGCCAACGTCCTGACTTTC
TRBV7-9	.	TRBJ2-3	CASSLKRVTDTQYF	TGTGCCAGCAGCTTAAAGCGGGTCACAGATACGCAGTATTTT
TRBV29-1	.	TRBJ2-1	CSVEDLLRRETQFF	TGCAGCGTTGAAGATCTTCTTAGGAGAGAGACCCAGTTCTTC
TRBV28	.	TRBJ1-2	CASRTTAYGYTF	TGTGCCAGCAGGACAACTGCATATGGCTACACCTTC
TRBV30	TRBD1	TRBJ1-5	CAGSKGQGSGQPQHF	TGTGCCGGGAGTAAGGGACAGGGGAGTGGGCAGCCCCAGCATTTT
TRBV2	TRBD1	TRBJ1-5	CASRDRENQPQHF	TGTGCCAGCAGGGACAGGGAGAATCAGCCCCAGCATTTT
TRBV19	TRBD1	TRBJ1-1	CASSISTGAWNTEAFF	TGTGCCAGTAGTATATCAACAGGGGCTTGGAACACTGAAGCTTTCTTT
TRBV28	TRBD1	TRBJ2-7	CASSLTGEYEQYF	TGTGCCAGCAGCCTGACAGGGGAATACGAGCAGTACTTC
TRBV5-6	.	TRBJ1-1	CASSGGLSKAFF	TGTGCCAGCAGCGGGGGCCTGAGCAAAGCTTTCTTT